This TCR beta chain was sequenced for a study of OX40 agonist ivuxolimab in advanced cancers. Study-level background: While on treatment, patients had intravenous ivuxolimab at 0.01 to 10 mg/kg every 2 weeks. Three dose-escalation patients had partial responses: one with hepatocellular carcinoma and two with cutaneous melanoma.

The CDR3 consists of 13 residues. From germline, CDR1 is SQVTM and CDR2 ANQGSEA. The V gene lost 6 bases and the J gene lost 1 base, with 12 bases spanning the gap. The method was immunoSEQ multiplex PCR; TCRdb's version includes in-frame clones alone and lacks a portion of them. The profile shows about 55,000 clones, about nine tenths of them singletons. The chain carries TRBV29-1 and TRBJ1-2, with a weak D call TRBD1 (5 bases). This receptor was identified in an adult with an advanced solid tumor such as melanoma, head and neck, liver or kidney cancer. The specimen comprised CD4+ or CD8+ T cells sorted from blood, sampled in a trial of the OX40 agonist ivuxolimab. The CDR3 protein is CSVTGRLNYGYTF. The DNA for the CDR3 is TGCAGCGTCACAGGACGGCTTAACTATGGCTACACCTTC.